What follows are 9 T cell receptor beta chains derived from one specimen sequenced in a study of post-analysis software for immune sequencing data. Notes on the study in general: Among five TRBV segments more frequent in patients than controls were TRBV5-6, TRBV5-1 and TRBV20-1.

These receptors' antigens are unknown. Unique molecular identifiers were built into the TCR beta cDNA libraries. TCRdb reprocessed the PCR reads with MiXCR, giving one entry per CDR3 protein. This sample has 380,000 or so distinct CDR3 sequences; 30% to 45% occur once, and the top ten carry around an eighth. The sample comprised blood. Receptors originate from a girl between 10 and 17 years old with multiple sclerosis.

The chain links TRBV18 to TRBJ2-7; D is perhaps TRBD2 (6 bases). This CDR3 has 14 residues. Germline-derived CDR1 and CDR2 are KGHSH and LQKENI. Trimming removed 3 bases from V and 5 bases from J, with 14 bases in between. The CDR3 region is CASSPRDGGNEQYF. In nucleotides, the CDR3 is TGTGCCAGCTCACCTCGGGACGGGGGAAACGAGCAGTACTTC.

In its sample, this clonotype was seen a few times. V gene TRBV20-1 combines with J gene TRBJ2-7, with D possibly being TRBD2 (6 bases). Trimming removed 7 bases from V and 3 bases from J, with 13 bases in between. CDR3 size: 12 residues. The germline gives CDR1 DFQATT, CDR2 SNEGSKA (reference sequence). The CDR3 region has the DNA TGCAGTGGCGCGGGACCTAACTACGAGCAGTACTTC. It specifies CSGAGPNYEQYF.

The genes are TRBV7-2 and TRBJ1-1; D call uncertain. CDR3 size: 12 residues. Per germline, CDR1 SGHTA and CDR2 FQGNSA. V was cut by 6 bases and J by 7 bases, with 12 bases left in between. The CDR3 sequence is CASRSPGHEAFF. CDR3 bases: TGTGCCAGCAGATCTCCGGGCCATGAAGCTTTCTTT.

This clonotype was recorded only once. Sequence at one end of the junction differs from germline and may be a read error. The chain links TRBV5-1 to TRBJ2-7, with D possibly TRBD1 on 6 matching bases. CDR3 size: 13 residues. Germline assignment: CDR1 SGHRS and CDR2 YFSETQ. The CDR3 DNA reads TGCGCCTGCAGCTTGGAGGACAGCTACGAGCAGTACTTC. This gives the protein CACSLEDSYEQYF.

CDR3 nucleotides: TGTGCCAGCAGTTACTCACTAGCGGACACGACAGATACGCAGTATTTT. Translation gives CASSYSLADTTDTQYF. V usage is TRBV6-6 and J usage is TRBJ2-3; 8 positions match TRBD2. CDR3 length: 16 residues. Germline V gene lookup returns CDR1 MNHNY and CDR2 SVGAGI (reference sequence). V was pared by 0 bases and J by 3 bases, with 5 bases of the junction left unmatched.

This clonotype occurred a few times. V and J are TRBV27 and TRBJ2-1; D not certain. Germline V CDR1 and CDR2: MNHEY, SMNVEV (reference sequence). Trimming removed 0 bases at V and 8 bases at J, with 8 bases between. The CDR3 is 13 residues long. CDR3 residues: CASSLSNMYEQFF. The CDR3 DNA sequence: TGTGCCAGCAGTTTATCGAACATGTATGAGCAGTTCTTC.

V is TRBV7-9 and J is TRBJ1-1, with 7 bases matching TRBD1. Germline assignment: CDR1 SEHNR and CDR2 FQNEAQ (reference sequence). V shed 0 bases and J 6 bases; nucleotides not matched to a gene: 7. The CDR3 length is 15 residues. In nucleotides, the CDR3 is TGTGCCAGCAGCTTAGCGATGACAGGGCTTGCTGAAGCTTTCTTT. This codes for CASSLAMTGLAEAFF. Full variable domain (missing parts from reference TRBV7-9 and TRBJ1-1): DTGVSQNPRHKITKRGQNVTFRCDPISEHNRLYWYRQTLGQGPEFLTYFQNEAQLEKSRLLSDRFSAERPKGSFSTLEIQRTEQGDSAMYLCASSLAMTGLAEAFFGQGTRLTVV.

The CDR3 DNA is TGTGCCAGCAAATCCGAGGGTACAGATACGCAGTATTTT. This encodes CASKSEGTDTQYF. The J gene is TRBJ2-3, the V gene TRBV6-5; perhaps TRBD2 as D (5 bases). Per the germline V gene, CDR1 is MNHEY and CDR2 is SVGAGI. The ends were cut back, 7 bases at V and 3 bases at J, with 11 bases in the middle. The CDR3 has 13 residues.

V usage is TRBV3-1 and J usage is TRBJ1-4; D not certain. Trimming removed 4 bases from V and 6 bases from J, with 9 bases in between. In germline, CDR1 is LGHDT, CDR2 YNNKEL (reference sequence). The CDR3 sequence is 13 residues long. The CDR3 sequence: CASSLGLDEKLFF. The CDR3 DNA reads TGTGCCAGCAGCCTGGGGTTGGATGAAAAACTGTTTTTT.